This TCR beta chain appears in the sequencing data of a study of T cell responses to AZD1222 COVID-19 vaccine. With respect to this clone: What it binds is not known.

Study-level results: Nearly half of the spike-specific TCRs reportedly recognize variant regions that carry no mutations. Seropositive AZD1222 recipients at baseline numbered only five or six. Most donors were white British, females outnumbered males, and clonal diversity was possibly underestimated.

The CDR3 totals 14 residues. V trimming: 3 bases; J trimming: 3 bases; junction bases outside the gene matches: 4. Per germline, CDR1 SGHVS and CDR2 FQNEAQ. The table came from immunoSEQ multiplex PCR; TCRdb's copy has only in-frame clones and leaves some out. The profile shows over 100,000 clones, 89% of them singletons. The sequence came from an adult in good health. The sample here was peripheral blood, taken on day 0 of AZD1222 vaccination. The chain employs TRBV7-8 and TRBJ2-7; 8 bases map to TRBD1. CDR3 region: CASSFYRGNYEQYF. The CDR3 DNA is TGTGCCAGCAGCTTCTACAGGGGGAACTACGAGCAGTACTTC.